The sequence of this T cell receptor (beta chain) was determined in a study of cytomegalovirus exposure and HLA in healthy donors. General observations from the study: CMV serostatus stood as the only immune exposure information on hand.

For this clone: What it binds is not known.

V was shortened by 4 bases and J by 1 base, with 11 bases between the two germline ends. Germline V gives CDR1 SGHRS, CDR2 YFSETQ. There are 14 residues in the CDR3. The PCR made use of 60 Vbeta and 13 Jbeta primers. As handled by the study authors: As a later analysis found, there were 60 million to 90 million unique TCR beta chains, of which roughly 11 million were shared. Here immunoSEQ multiplex PCR was the method, and the copy in TCRdb shows in-frame clones only, minus some. The V and J calls and clone size come from that table; D and trimming were worked out from the DNA. Of 59,000 or so clones in the sample, just under 75% are singletons; the top ten hold about 6.8%.

The sample taken for sequencing was PBMCs. The sequence came from a man under 40 in good health and CMV-seropositive. The chain uses TRBV5-1 and TRBJ1-1; no reliable D call. CDR3 in amino acids: CASSPVPPNTEAFF. As DNA, the CDR3 is TGCGCCAGCAGCCCGGTCCCACCGAACACTGAAGCTTTCTTT.